These 27 T cell receptor beta chains share one sample of origin, sequenced in a study of blood T cells in healthy people across ages. Combining a sample-barcoded 5' primer with a J-beta primer mix, a second PCR ran for about 6 to 12 cycles. From the 5' RACE reads, TCRdb called clonotypes with MiXCR, one entry per CDR3 protein. The sample lists roughly 2 million distinct CDR3 sequences, around half occurring once. Sequencing was carried out using blood. These receptors originate from a woman in her thirties or forties in good health.

This sequence joins TRBV7-2 and TRBJ2-1, with D uncertain. Trimming left V 8 bases short and J 9 bases short, with 14 bases between. In germline, CDR1 is SGHTA, CDR2 FQGNSA. The CDR3 totals 12 residues. CDR3 nucleotide sequence: TGTGCCAGCCGACCCGACGGTGGTGAGCAGTTCTTC. Amino acids: CASRPDGGEQFF.

In its sample, this clonotype was seen a few times. The chain employs TRBV20-1 and TRBJ2-1, with unresolved D. The germline V gene encodes CDR1 DFQATT and CDR2 SNEGSKA (reference sequence). The CDR3 consists of 10 residues. V was pared by 3 bases and J by 7 bases, with 4 bases between. This CDR3 reads CSASWNEQFF. The CDR3 DNA sequence: TGCAGTGCTAGTTGGAATGAGCAGTTCTTC.

This chain uses TRBV6-4 with TRBJ2-7; possibly TRBD2 for D (6 bases). The length of the CDR3 is 15 residues. The V gene's germline CDR1 is MRHNA and CDR2 SNTAGT. Trimming cost V 3 bases and J 1 base, with 13 bases left between them. The CDR3 DNA reads as TGTGCCAGCAGTGAGACGGGAGATGGTTCCTACGAGCAGTACTTC. Its protein product is CASSETGDGSYEQYF.

This clonotype has a single count. The V call is TRBV27, the J call TRBJ1-1, with 9 bases lining up with TRBD1. Germline CDR1 and CDR2: MNHEY and SMNVEV (reference sequence). The CDR3 contains 16 residues. After removal of 8 bases from V and 1 base from J, the junction contained 11 bases not matched to a gene. Here the CDR3 reads CASSLTGGRRNTEAFF. The CDR3 DNA is TGTGCCAGCTCTCTTACAGGGGGCCGACGGAACACTGAAGCTTTCTTT.

The chain combines TRBV29-1 with TRBJ2-1; D uncertain. The CDR3 loop spans 10 amino acids. Per germline, CDR1 SQVTM and CDR2 ANQGSEA. V lost 3 bases and J lost 9, with 6 bases in between. CDR3 sequence reads: CSVDPSEQFF. Here the CDR3 DNA reads TGCAGCGTTGATCCATCTGAGCAGTTCTTC.

The V and J genes are TRBV28 and TRBJ2-4; maybe TRBD1 (5 bases). Germline loops: CDR1 MDHEN, CDR2 SYDVKM. Trimming took 5 bases from V and 7 from J, leaving 12 bases between them. The CDR3 has 13 residues. The CDR3 nucleotides are TGTGCCAGCAGTGCCAGGGTTGTCAACATTCAGTACTTC. Protein product: CASSARVVNIQYF.

This chain connects TRBV10-3 to TRBJ2-3, with D maybe TRBD2 (6 bases). The CDR3 length is 15 residues. CDR1 ENHRY and CDR2 SYGVKD come from the germline V gene. The V gene lost 0 bases and the J gene lost 4 bases, with 11 bases spanning the gap. DNA of the CDR3: TGTGCCATCAGTGAGTCGGGCAGGGAGGCAGATACGCAGTATTTT. Amino acids: CAISESGREADTQYF.

CDR3 sequence reads: CSATHPPLHF. CDR3 bases: TGCAGTGCTACCCACCCACCCCTCCACTTT. The chain joins TRBV20-1 to TRBJ1-6; D call uncertain. The CDR3 is made up of 10 amino acids. Germline assignment: CDR1 DFQATT and CDR2 SNEGSKA (reference sequence). Trimming pared 4 bases from V and 11 bases from J, leaving 6 bases between.

This clonotype has only a few counts. The rearrangement links TRBV4-1 to TRBJ2-1, with TRBD1 matching 7 bases. Germline V gives CDR1 MGHRA, CDR2 YSYEKL. Trimming removed 0 bases from V and 7 bases from J; junction bases left unmatched: 9. The CDR3 has 16 amino acids. The CDR3 reads CASSQDQTGTFNEQFF. The CDR3 DNA is TGCGCCAGCAGCCAAGATCAGACAGGGACATTTAATGAGCAGTTCTTC.

The chain combines TRBV4-3 with TRBJ2-1; TRBD1 might be the D (6 bases). Trimming shortened V by 4 bases and J by 15 bases, and 22 bases separated the two germline ends. Germline V CDR1 and CDR2: LGHNA, YSLEER. The CDR3 spans 14 residues. CDR3 amino acids: CASSPSWTAGDGFF. CDR3 nucleotide sequence: TGCGCCAGCAGCCCTTCTTGGACCGCAGGGGATGGGTTCTTC.

This clonotype was counted only a few times. The chain links TRBV6-2 or TRBV6-3 to TRBJ1-2; perhaps TRBD1 as D (6 bases). The V and J ends lost 5 bases and 0 bases respectively, with 16 bases between them. Germline V lookup: CDR1 MNHEY, CDR2 SVGEGT. This CDR3 comprises 16 residues. This CDR3 reads CASSDEVTGPNYGYTF. As DNA, the CDR3 is TGTGCCAGCAGTGACGAAGTGACAGGCCCTAACTATGGCTACACCTTC.

This chain connects TRBV6-2 or TRBV6-3 to TRBJ1-1, with D possibly being TRBD1 (6 bases). The CDR3 has 13 residues. CDR1 and CDR2 from the germline V gene are MNHEY and SVGEGT. The ends were cut back, 6 bases at V and 8 bases at J, with 16 bases in the middle. For the CDR3, the DNA is TGTGCCAGCAGGCAGACGGGGACATCGGAAGCTTTCTTT. As protein: CASRQTGTSEAFF.

The chain links TRBV4-3 to TRBJ1-2, with unresolved D. Between the trimmed V and J ends, which lost 0 bases and 10 bases, there was a span of 9 bases. Germline values: CDR1 LGHNA, CDR2 YSLEER. The CDR3 sequence is 12 residues long. In DNA form, the CDR3 reads TGCGCCAGCAGCCAAGACAGGAACGACTACACCTTC. Residues: CASSQDRNDYTF.

This chain joins TRBV5-1 and TRBJ2-7, with D possibly being TRBD1 (5 bases). Trimming took off 2 bases at V and 0 bases at J, with 12 bases between the two ends. This CDR3 is 15 amino acids long. The germline gives CDR1 SGHRS, CDR2 YFSETQ. The CDR3 region has the DNA TGCGCCAGCAGCTTAAGAACAGGTCACTCCTACGAGCAGTACTTC. This codes for CASSLRTGHSYEQYF.

This clonotype showed up just once. The chain recombines TRBV14 with TRBJ2-5; a possible D gene is TRBD2 (6 bases). The germline V gene has CDR1 SGHDN and CDR2 FVKESK. Trimming stripped 6 bases from V and 4 bases from J, with 18 bases between. This CDR3 has 15 residues. The chain's CDR3 is CASSPTGLLIETQYF. For the CDR3, the DNA is TGTGCCAGCAGTCCCACCGGACTACTAATAGAGACCCAGTACTTC.

The V call is TRBV7-3, the J call TRBJ2-4; D possibly matches TRBD1 or TRBD2 (6 bases each). V lost 3 bases and J lost 13, with 13 bases in between. From germline, CDR1 is SGHTA and CDR2 FQGTGA. CDR3 length: 12 amino acids. The CDR3 spells CASSFRGGVQYF. CDR3 coding DNA: TGTGCCAGCAGCTTCAGGGGAGGTGTCCAGTACTTC.

The J gene is TRBJ2-4, the V gene TRBV7-9, with a weak D call TRBD1 (5 bases). The CDR3 has 19 amino acids. Trimming removed 0 bases from V and 4 bases from J, with 22 bases in between. Germline CDR1 SEHNR, CDR2 FQNEAQ (reference sequence). The chain's CDR3 is CASSLAAQKRAGLKNIQYF. CDR3 bases: TGTGCCAGCAGCTTAGCTGCCCAAAAAAGGGCAGGGCTTAAAAACATTCAGTACTTC.

This clonotype has more than one count but fewer than ten. V usage is TRBV4-3 and J usage is TRBJ2-4; 7 bases map to TRBD2. CDR3 length: 14 amino acids. Germline V gene lookup returns CDR1 LGHNA and CDR2 YSLEER. The junction had 7 bases not matched to a gene; V was cut back by 0 bases and J by 11 bases. CDR3 nucleotides: TGCGCCAGCAGCCAAGATGACCCGGGAGGCGTTCAGTACTTC. Protein: CASSQDDPGGVQYF.

The rearrangement links TRBV6-2 or TRBV6-3 to TRBJ1-2; 9 bases fit TRBD1. Germline loops: CDR1 MNHEY, CDR2 SVGEGT. This CDR3 region has 17 residues. Trimming cost V 6 bases and J 8 bases; bases outside gene matches: 19. Here the CDR3 reads CASRHTPGQGLSGGYTF. Written as DNA, the CDR3 is TGTGCCAGCAGGCACACTCCGGGACAGGGCCTTAGTGGCGGCTACACCTTC.

This chain connects TRBV6-1 to TRBJ1-2, with D perhaps TRBD1 (6 bases). This CDR3 is 14 amino acids long. Trimming removed 7 bases at V and 5 bases at J, with 17 bases between. Looked up from germline, CDR1 is MNHNS and CDR2 is SASEGT. This CDR3 reads CASIRGGGGYGYTF. The CDR3, as DNA: TGTGCCAGCATTAGAGGGGGGGGCGGATATGGCTACACCTTC.

J is TRBJ2-4 and V is TRBV5-1; D perhaps matches TRBD1 (5 bases). V was cut by 0 bases and J by 8 bases, with 9 bases left in between. The germline V gene encodes CDR1 SGHRS and CDR2 YFSETQ. The CDR3 runs 13 residues. The DNA of the CDR3 is TGCGCCAGCAGCTTGGTTCTAGGGGACATTCAGTACTTC. Its protein is CASSLVLGDIQYF.

V and J are TRBV4-3 and TRBJ1-1; no reliable D call. Germline V gene sequence: CDR1 LGHNA, CDR2 YSLEER. There are 13 residues in the CDR3. Trimming removed 2 bases from V and 0 bases from J, with 4 bases in between. In DNA form, the CDR3 reads TGCGCCAGCAGCCAAAACATGAACACTGAAGCTTTCTTT. Translated, it gives CASSQNMNTEAFF.

This chain uses TRBV27 with TRBJ1-1; TRBD1 is a possible D gene (6 bases). Per germline, CDR1 MNHEY and CDR2 SMNVEV (reference sequence). The CDR3 runs 14 residues. Trimming took 7 bases from V and 0 from J, leaving 12 bases between them. The CDR3 nucleotides read TGTGCCAGCAACGGAGGGGGGATGAACACTGAAGCTTTCTTT. It codes for CASNGGGMNTEAFF.

The V call is TRBV12-3 or TRBV12-4, the J call TRBJ2-1; weak D call: TRBD2 (7 bases). V lost 7 bases to trimming and J lost 2 bases, with 15 bases between them. The CDR3 has 15 residues. The CDR3 DNA reads TGTGCCAGCATCAAGCGGCGGGGGCCCTACAATGAGCAGTTCTTC. Translated, it gives CASIKRRGPYNEQFF.

This chain links TRBV6-2 or TRBV6-3 with TRBJ1-2; a possible D gene is TRBD1 (5 bases). The germline CDR1 and CDR2 sequences are MNHEY and SVGEGT. V lost 10 bases and J lost 5, with 14 bases in between. The CDR3 sequence is 12 residues long. The CDR3 here is CATKDSPYGYTF. CDR3 bases: TGTGCCACCAAAGACAGCCCTTATGGCTACACCTTC.

This clonotype was seen more than once but under ten times. V usage is TRBV7-2 and J usage is TRBJ1-4; D is unclear. V lost 2 bases, J lost 8 bases, and 6 bases lay in between. CDR3 size: 12 residues. Germline V lookup: CDR1 SGHTA, CDR2 FQGNSA. The CDR3 DNA reads as TGTGCCAGCAGCTTAAAGCGGGAAAAACTGTTTTTT. Protein: CASSLKREKLFF.

The chain recombines TRBV7-9 with TRBJ2-2; perhaps D is TRBD1 or TRBD2 (5 bases each). This CDR3 has 15 residues. The germline V gene encodes CDR1 SEHNR and CDR2 FQNEAQ (reference sequence). Deletions cut 10 bases from V and 3 bases from J, with 18 bases between. CDR3 DNA sequence: TGTGCCACCCCGCGGGCAGGGAAATACACCGGGGAGCTGTTTTTT. It specifies CATPRAGKYTGELFF.